This is a list of T cell receptor beta chains from one sample in a study of beta chain features in type 1 diabetes. Measured with immunoSEQ multiplex PCR; TCRdb has only the in-frame clones, and not every one. The profile covers a few hundred thousand clones, with roughly a tenth appearing a single time and about 0.64% taken by the ten largest. Sequencing was performed on central memory CD4+ T cells from blood. The receptors here all came from a young man with type 1 diabetes. The CDR3 runs from the conserved cysteine through the conserved F or W. D genes are given only for firm matches. Size tells how often a clone was seen (once, few, many) or the class of an expanded clone, and some rows leave it out.

j_gene | v_gene | len | d_gene | abundance | CDR3nt | CDR3aa
TRBJ2-7 | TRBV5-1 | 15 | TRBD2 | few | TGCGCCAGCAGCTTGGGACTAGCGGGAGTAAGCGAGCAGTACTTC | CASSLGLAGVSEQYF
TRBJ1-1 | TRBV20-1 | 11 | . | few | TGCAGTGCTAGAAGCCAGAATTTGGGTTCGTTC | CSARSQNLGSF
TRBJ2-1 | TRBV7-9 | 15 | . | many | TGTGCCAGCAGCCGCACTAGTTCATCCTACAATGAGCAGTTCTTC | CASSRTSSSYNEQFF
TRBJ1-4 | TRBV7-9 | 15 | . | many | TGTGCCAGCAGACAGGACAGAGCAACTAATGAAAAACTGTTTTTT | CASRQDRATNEKLFF
TRBJ2-1 | TRBV11-2 | 15 | TRBD2 | few | TGTGCCAGCAGCCAACTAGCGGGAGCGGGCGATGAGCAGTTCTTC | CASSQLAGAGDEQFF
TRBJ2-4 | TRBV5-8 | 15 | . | few | TGTGCCAGCAGCCGTGGTCTGGCAGGGGGGGACATTCAGTACTTC | CASSRGLAGGDIQYF
TRBJ1-2 | TRBV7-3 | 13 | . | . | TGTGCCAGCAGCCCAAGCCGCGGGGATGGCTACACCTTC | CASSPSRGDGYTF
TRBJ2-4 | TRBV29-1 | 14 | . | few | TGCAGCGTTTCCCTACAGGGAGCCAAAAACATTCAGTACTTC | CSVSLQGAKNIQYF
TRBJ2-7 | TRBV4-1 | 18 | TRBD2 | few | TGCGCCAGCAGCCCTAATGTTATTAGGACTAGAACCACCTACGAGCAGTACTTC | CASSPNVIRTRTTYEQYF
TRBJ2-7 | TRBV7-9 | 15 | TRBD2 | few | TGTGCCAGCAGCTTAGTATCTAGCGGGGTATACGAGCAGTACTTC | CASSLVSSGVYEQYF
TRBJ2-7 | TRBV30 | 14 | . | few | TGTGCCTTTTTACCATGGGGACGGTCCTACGAGCAGTACTTC | CAFLPWGRSYEQYF
TRBJ2-5 | TRBV10-3 | 13 | . | few | TGTGCCATCACTGCGAGGCCCCAAGAGACCCAGTACTTC | CAITARPQETQYF
TRBJ2-5 | TRBV7-9 | 14 | . | . | TGTGCCAGCAGAGGACCAGCGCCCAGAGAGACCCAGTACTTC | CASRGPAPRETQYF
TRBJ2-6 | TRBV7-3 | 14 | . | few | TGTGCCAGCAGCTTTCAAACTGGGGCCAACGTCCTGACTTTC | CASSFQTGANVLTF
TRBJ2-7 | TRBV2 | 12 | . | few | TGTGCCGGAAGCTCCGAGGGCAGCGAGCAGTACTTC | CAGSSEGSEQYF
TRBJ2-7 | TRBV5-4 | 14 | . | few | TGTGCCAGCAGCTCGAAGATGGGGGCCTACGAGCAGTACTTC | CASSSKMGAYEQYF
TRBJ1-5 | TRBV6-1 | 13 | . | . | TGTGCCAGCAACGAGGTAAAAAATCAGCCCCAGCATTTT | CASNEVKNQPQHF
TRBJ2-7 | TRBV6-1 | 13 | . | . | TGTGCCAGCAAACTAGCAGGTTCCTACGAGCAGTACTTC | CASKLAGSYEQYF
TRBJ1-1 | TRBV28 | 13 | . | few | TGTGCCTCTCAAACAGGGTTAGGGGAAGAAGCTTTCTTT | CASQTGLGEEAFF
TRBJ1-2 | TRBV7-9 | 15 | TRBD1 | few | TGTGCCAGCAGCCCCTCGGAGACAGGGGCGTATGGCTACACCTTC | CASSPSETGAYGYTF
TRBJ1-5 | TRBV6-1 | 16 | TRBD1 | few | TGTGCCAGCAGTGGTCGGACAGGGGGCGGCAATCAGCCCCAGCATTTT | CASSGRTGGGNQPQHF
TRBJ2-5 | TRBV6-1 | 14 | TRBD2 | few | TGTGCCAGCAGGGAGGGACTAGCGGCGGAGACCCAGTACTTC | CASREGLAAETQYF
TRBJ2-1 | TRBV5-5 | 14 | TRBD1 | . | TGTGCCAGCAGCTTGGGGGACAGTTACAATGAGCAGTTCTTC | CASSLGDSYNEQFF
TRBJ2-2 | TRBV28 | 15 | . | . | TGTGCCAGCAGTTTATTCGGACAGAACACCGGGGAGCTGTTTTTT | CASSLFGQNTGELFF
TRBJ2-2 | TRBV28 | 14 | . | few | TGTGCCAGCAGTTTTGGGGGAGGCACCGGGGAGCTGTTTTTT | CASSFGGGTGELFF
TRBJ2-1 | TRBV6-1 | 13 | . | . | TGTGCCAGCAGTGGACAGCCTTACAATGAGCAGTTCTTC | CASSGQPYNEQFF
TRBJ2-1 | TRBV14 | 15 | TRBD2 | many | TGTGCCAGCAGCCAAGGCGGGAGTTCCTACAATGAGCAGTTCTTC | CASSQGGSSYNEQFF
TRBJ2-7 | TRBV25-1 | 16 | . | . | TGTGCCAGCAGTGCCGAAGGATCCGGGAGTTCCTACGAGCAGTACTTC | CASSAEGSGSSYEQYF
TRBJ1-4 | TRBV5-1 | 15 | TRBD1 | few | TGCGCCAGCTCCGCACAGGGGGCAACTAATGAAAAACTGTTTTTT | CASSAQGATNEKLFF
TRBJ2-1 | TRBV11-3 | 15 | . | . | TGTGCCAGCAGCTTGAACCCGGGAGTTGGGGATGAGCAGTTCTTC | CASSLNPGVGDEQFF
TRBJ2-3 | TRBV27 | 15 | . | . | TGTGCCAGCAGTTACCGGCCAAAGAGCACAGATACGCAGTATTTT | CASSYRPKSTDTQYF
TRBJ2-6 | TRBV11-2 | 16 | . | many | TGTGCCAGCAGCTTAATTCTGAGCTCTGGGGCCAACGTCCTGACTTTC | CASSLILSSGANVLTF
TRBJ2-1 | TRBV2 | 14 | . | few | TGTGCCAGCAAGTCTCCTGGGAGTAGCAATGAGCAGTTCTTC | CASKSPGSSNEQFF
TRBJ2-5 | TRBV29-1 | 14 | . | . | TGCAGCGGTGACTCCGGGACCCCCTCGGAGACCCAGTACTTC | CSGDSGTPSETQYF
TRBJ2-3 | TRBV4-3 | 16 | . | few | TGCGCCAGCAGCCAAGAGCGGGAAGGGGGTAGGGATACGCAGTATTTT | CASSQEREGGRDTQYF
TRBJ1-3 | TRBV11-2 | 15 | . | . | TGTGCCAGCTCTACAGGTTTGGTCCCCGGAAACACCATATATTTT | CASSTGLVPGNTIYF
TRBJ2-2 | TRBV6-1 | 12 | . | few | TGTGCCAGCAGGGGGCCTTCCGGGGAGCTGTTTTTT | CASRGPSGELFF
TRBJ2-2 | TRBV9 | 16 | . | once | TGTGCCAGCAGCTTCTCCGGGACACTTCACACCGGGGAGCTGTTTTTT | CASSFSGTLHTGELFF
TRBJ1-1 | TRBV7-2 | 14 | . | . | TGTGCCAGCAGGTATCCCGGGAGGAACACTGAAGCTTTCTTT | CASRYPGRNTEAFF
TRBJ2-3 | TRBV27 | 13 | . | . | TGTGCCAGCCGGGGGCAGGGTACAGATACGCAGTATTTT | CASRGQGTDTQYF
TRBJ2-5 | TRBV19 | 15 | TRBD2 | few | TGTGCCAGTAGTACCTTACTAGCGGGAGCAGAGACCCAGTACTTC | CASSTLLAGAETQYF
TRBJ2-3 | TRBV7-2 | 15 | . | . | TGTGCCAGCAGCTTATTGCAGGGTATCCAAGGTACGCAGTATTTT | CASSLLQGIQGTQYF
TRBJ2-7 | TRBV5-1 | 13 | TRBD1 | few | TGCGCCAGCAGCCTTGGCAGGGGGTCCGAGCAGTACTTC | CASSLGRGSEQYF
TRBJ2-2 | TRBV28 | 12 | . | . | TGTGCCAGCAGTTTTGGAGCCGGGGAGCTGTTTTTT | CASSFGAGELFF
TRBJ1-2 | TRBV6-5 | 14 | . | few | TGTGCCAGCAGTTCACAGGGCACCCTCTATGGCTACACCTTC | CASSSQGTLYGYTF
TRBJ2-1 | TRBV11-2 | 16 | . | . | TGTGCCAGCAAGGTCTTCGGCAGCGCCTTCAACAATGAGCAGTTCTTC | CASKVFGSAFNNEQFF
TRBJ1-1 | TRBV10-1 | 14 | TRBD1 | . | TGCGCCAGCAGCCCAGGAGGGGGCTATACTGAAGCTTTCTTT | CASSPGGGYTEAFF
TRBJ1-5 | TRBV7-2 | 14 | . | . | TGTGCCAGCAGCGCCAGACAGGGCAATCAGCCCCAGCATTTT | CASSARQGNQPQHF
TRBJ1-2 | TRBV6-1 | 13 | . | . | TGTGCCAGCAGTGAAGGGGGAGACTATGGCTACACCTTC | CASSEGGDYGYTF
TRBJ1-2 | TRBV7-9 | 16 | . | many | TGTGCCAGCAGCTCAACTCCCTTTGGGGGGGCGCATGGCTACACCTTC | CASSSTPFGGAHGYTF
TRBJ1-5 | TRBV11-2 | 13 | . | few | TGTGCCAGCAGCTTAGCGTTATATCAGCCCCAGCATTTT | CASSLALYQPQHF
TRBJ2-5 | TRBV6-5 | 13 | . | . | TGTGCCAGCAGTTACTCCAAACAAGAGACCCAGTACTTC | CASSYSKQETQYF
TRBJ2-4 | TRBV28 | 13 | . | few | TGTGCCAGCAGACAGGGCGCAACAAACATTCAGTACTTC | CASRQGATNIQYF
TRBJ2-5 | TRBV11-3 | 13 | . | . | TGTGCCAGCAGCCCCCAGGGGGGAGAGACCCAGTACTTC | CASSPQGGETQYF
TRBJ2-2 | TRBV4-3 | 15 | . | . | TGCGCCAGCAGCCAAGATGCAGCGGGCACCGGGGAGCTGTTTTTT | CASSQDAAGTGELFF
TRBJ1-1 | TRBV19 | 14 | . | . | TGTGCCAGTACCAGGACCGGGTTCAGCGCTGAAGCTTTCTTT | CASTRTGFSAEAFF
TRBJ2-1 | TRBV9 | 14 | . | . | TGTGCCAGCACCAGGGGGGCTGACTACAATGAGCAGTTCTTC | CASTRGADYNEQFF
TRBJ2-7 | TRBV5-1 | 15 | TRBD1 | . | TGCGCCAGCCAGGTGGGTCAGGGGGTCATCTACGAGCAGTACTTC | CASQVGQGVIYEQYF
TRBJ2-1 | TRBV11-2 | 13 | . | many | TGTGCCAGCAGCTTAGATGATAGACAGAAACAGTTCTTC | CASSLDDRQKQFF
TRBJ1-4 | TRBV9 | 14 | . | few | TGTGCCAGCAGCCTCCAGGGGACTAATGAAAAACTGTTTTTT | CASSLQGTNEKLFF